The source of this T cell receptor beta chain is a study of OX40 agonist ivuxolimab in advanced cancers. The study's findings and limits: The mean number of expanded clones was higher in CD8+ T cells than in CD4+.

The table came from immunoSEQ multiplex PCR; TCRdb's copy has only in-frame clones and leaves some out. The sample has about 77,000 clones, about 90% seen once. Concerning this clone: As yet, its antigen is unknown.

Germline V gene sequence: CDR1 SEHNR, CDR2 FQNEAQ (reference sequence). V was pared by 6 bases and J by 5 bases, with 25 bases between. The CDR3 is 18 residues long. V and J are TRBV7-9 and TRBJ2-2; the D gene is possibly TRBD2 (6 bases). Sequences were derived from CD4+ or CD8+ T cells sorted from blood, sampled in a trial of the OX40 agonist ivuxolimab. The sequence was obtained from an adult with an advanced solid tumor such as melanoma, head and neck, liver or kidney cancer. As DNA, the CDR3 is TGTGCCAGCAGACGGGACTTGCTCCCGGTAACTTTAACCGGGGAGCTGTTTTTT. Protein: CASRRDLLPVTLTGELFF.